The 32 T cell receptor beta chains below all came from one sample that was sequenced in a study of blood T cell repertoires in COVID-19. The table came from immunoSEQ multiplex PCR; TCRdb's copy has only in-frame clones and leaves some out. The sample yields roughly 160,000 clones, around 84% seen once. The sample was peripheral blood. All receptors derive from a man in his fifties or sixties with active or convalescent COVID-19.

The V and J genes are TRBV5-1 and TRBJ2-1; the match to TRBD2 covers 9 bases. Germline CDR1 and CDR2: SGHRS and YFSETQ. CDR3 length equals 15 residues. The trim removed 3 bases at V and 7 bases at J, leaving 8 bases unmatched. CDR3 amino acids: CASSSTGTSRNEQFF. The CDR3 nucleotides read TGCGCCAGCAGCTCAACCGGGACTAGCAGGAATGAGCAGTTCTTC.

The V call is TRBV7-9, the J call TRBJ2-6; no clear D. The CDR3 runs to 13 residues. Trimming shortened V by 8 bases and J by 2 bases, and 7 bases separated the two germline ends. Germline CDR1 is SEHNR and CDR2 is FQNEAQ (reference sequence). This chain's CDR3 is CASLGAGANVLTF. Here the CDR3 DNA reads TGTGCCAGCCTCGGTGCTGGGGCCAACGTCCTGACTTTC.

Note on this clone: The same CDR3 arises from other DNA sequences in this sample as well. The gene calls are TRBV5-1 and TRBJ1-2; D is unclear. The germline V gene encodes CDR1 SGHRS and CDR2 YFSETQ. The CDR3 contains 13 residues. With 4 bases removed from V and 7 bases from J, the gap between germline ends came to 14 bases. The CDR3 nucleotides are TGCGCCAGCAGCGAGGACCGAGAGGGTGGCTACACCTTC. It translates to CASSEDREGGYTF. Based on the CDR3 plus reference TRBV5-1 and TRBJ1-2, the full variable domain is KAGVTQTPRYLIKTRGQQVTLSCSPISGHRSVSWYQQTPGQGLQFLFEYFSETQRNKGNFPGRFSGRQFSNSRSEMNVSTLELGDSALYLCASSEDREGGYTFGSGTRLTVV.

This CDR3 is CASRGQGLSGNTIYF. The CDR3 nucleotides are TGTGCCAGCAGAGGACAGGGCCTATCTGGAAACACCATATATTTT. This chain joins TRBV6-5 and TRBJ1-3; 8 bases align to TRBD1. CDR3 length: 15 amino acids. Germline loops: CDR1 MNHEY, CDR2 SVGAGI. V shed 6 bases and J 1 base; nucleotides not matched to a gene: 5.

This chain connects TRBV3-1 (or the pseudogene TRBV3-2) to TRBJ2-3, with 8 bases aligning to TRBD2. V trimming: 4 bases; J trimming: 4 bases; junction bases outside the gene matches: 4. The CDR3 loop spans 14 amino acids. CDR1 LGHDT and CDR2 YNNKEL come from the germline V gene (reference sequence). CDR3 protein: CASSLRAGADTQYF. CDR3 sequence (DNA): TGTGCCAGCAGCCTGCGAGCGGGGGCAGATACGCAGTATTTT.

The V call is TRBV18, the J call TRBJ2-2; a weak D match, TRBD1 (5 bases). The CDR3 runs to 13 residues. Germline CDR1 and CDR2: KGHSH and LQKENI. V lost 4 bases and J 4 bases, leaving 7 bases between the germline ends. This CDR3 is CASSQDSTGELFF. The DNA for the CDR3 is TGTGCCAGCTCACAAGACAGCACCGGGGAGCTGTTTTTT.

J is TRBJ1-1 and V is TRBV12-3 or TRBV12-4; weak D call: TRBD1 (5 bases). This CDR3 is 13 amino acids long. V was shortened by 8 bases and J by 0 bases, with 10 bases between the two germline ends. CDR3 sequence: CASRTLMNTEAFF. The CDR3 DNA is TGTGCCAGCCGGACACTCATGAACACTGAAGCTTTCTTT.

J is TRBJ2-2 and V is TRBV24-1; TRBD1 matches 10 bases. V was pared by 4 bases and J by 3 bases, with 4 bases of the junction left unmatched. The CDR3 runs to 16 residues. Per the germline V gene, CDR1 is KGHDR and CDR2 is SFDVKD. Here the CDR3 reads CATSDLTGGDTGELFF. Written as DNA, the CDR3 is TGTGCCACCAGTGACCTGACAGGGGGCGACACCGGGGAGCTGTTTTTT.

CDR3 protein: CASSSSPSVYNEQFF. In DNA form, the CDR3 reads TGTGCCAGCAGCTCTAGCCCTAGCGTCTACAATGAGCAGTTCTTC. The chain employs TRBV7-3 and TRBJ2-1, with D possibly being TRBD2 (6 bases). Between the trimmed V and J ends, which lost 4 bases and 3 bases, there was a span of 13 bases. CDR3 length: 15 residues. Germline V lookup: CDR1 SGHTA, CDR2 FQGTGA.

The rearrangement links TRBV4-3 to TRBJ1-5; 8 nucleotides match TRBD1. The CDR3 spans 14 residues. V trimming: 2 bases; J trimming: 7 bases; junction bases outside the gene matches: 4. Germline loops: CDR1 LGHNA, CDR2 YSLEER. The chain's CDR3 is CASSQWTGHQPQHF. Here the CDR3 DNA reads TGCGCCAGCAGCCAATGGACAGGGCACCAGCCCCAGCATTTT.

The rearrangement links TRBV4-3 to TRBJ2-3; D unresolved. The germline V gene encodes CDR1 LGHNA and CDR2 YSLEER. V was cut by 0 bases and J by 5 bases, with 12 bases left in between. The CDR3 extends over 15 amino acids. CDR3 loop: CASSQEGETIDTQYF. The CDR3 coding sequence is TGCGCCAGCAGCCAAGAAGGAGAGACGATAGATACGCAGTATTTT.

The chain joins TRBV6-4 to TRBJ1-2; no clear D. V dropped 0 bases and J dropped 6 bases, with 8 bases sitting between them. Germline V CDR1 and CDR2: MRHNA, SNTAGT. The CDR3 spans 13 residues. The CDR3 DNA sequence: TGTGCCAGCAGTGACTCTGAGGGCAATGGCTACACCTTC. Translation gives CASSDSEGNGYTF.

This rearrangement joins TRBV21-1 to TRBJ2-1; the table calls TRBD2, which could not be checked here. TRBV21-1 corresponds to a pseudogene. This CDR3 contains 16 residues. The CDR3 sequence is CASSKDSREGWDEQFF. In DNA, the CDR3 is TGTGCCAGCAGCAAAGATTCACGGGAGGGTTGGGATGAGCAGTTCTTC.

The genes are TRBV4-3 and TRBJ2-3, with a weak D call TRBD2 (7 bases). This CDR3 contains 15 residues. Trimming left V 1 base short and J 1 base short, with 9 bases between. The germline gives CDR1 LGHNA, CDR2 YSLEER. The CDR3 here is CASSQVGGGTDTQYF. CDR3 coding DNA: TGCGCCAGCAGCCAAGTAGGGGGGGGCACAGATACGCAGTATTTT.

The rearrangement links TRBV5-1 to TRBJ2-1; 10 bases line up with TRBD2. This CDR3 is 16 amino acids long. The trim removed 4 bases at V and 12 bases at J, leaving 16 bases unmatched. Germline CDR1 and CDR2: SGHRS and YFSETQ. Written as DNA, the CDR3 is TGCGCCAGCAGCGAACAGGGCACTAGCGGGGTTGTGCGGCAGTTCTTC. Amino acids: CASSEQGTSGVVRQFF. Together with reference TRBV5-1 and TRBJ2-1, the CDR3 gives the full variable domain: KAGVTQTPRYLIKTRGQQVTLSCSPISGHRSVSWYQQTPGQGLQFLFEYFSETQRNKGNFPGRFSGRQFSNSRSEMNVSTLELGDSALYLCASSEQGTSGVVRQFFGPGTRLTVL.

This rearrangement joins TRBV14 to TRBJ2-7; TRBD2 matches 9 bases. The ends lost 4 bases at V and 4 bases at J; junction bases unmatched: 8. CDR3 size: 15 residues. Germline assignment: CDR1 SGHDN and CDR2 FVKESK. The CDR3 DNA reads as TGTGCCAGCAGCCCTGGAGCTAGCGGGATTTACGAGCAGTACTTC. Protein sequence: CASSPGASGIYEQYF.

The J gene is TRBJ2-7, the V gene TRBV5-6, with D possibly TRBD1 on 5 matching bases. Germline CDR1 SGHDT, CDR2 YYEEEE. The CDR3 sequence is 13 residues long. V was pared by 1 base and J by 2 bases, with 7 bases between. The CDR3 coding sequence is TGTGCCAGCAGCTTGTCACAGGCCTACGAGCAGTACTTC. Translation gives CASSLSQAYEQYF.

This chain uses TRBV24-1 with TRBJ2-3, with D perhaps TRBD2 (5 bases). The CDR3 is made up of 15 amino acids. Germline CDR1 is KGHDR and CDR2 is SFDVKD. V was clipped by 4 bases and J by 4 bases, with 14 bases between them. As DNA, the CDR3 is TGTGCCACCAGTGAACGGGCCCGAGGGTCAGATACGCAGTATTTT. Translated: CATSERARGSDTQYF.

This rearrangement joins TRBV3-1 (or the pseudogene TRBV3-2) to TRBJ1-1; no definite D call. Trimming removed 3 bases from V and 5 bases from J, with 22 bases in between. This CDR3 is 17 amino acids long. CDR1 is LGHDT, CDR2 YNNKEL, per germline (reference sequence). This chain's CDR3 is CASSHSEEFGRITEAFF. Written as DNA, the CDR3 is TGTGCCAGCAGCCACTCCGAGGAATTCGGTCGTATAACTGAAGCTTTCTTT.

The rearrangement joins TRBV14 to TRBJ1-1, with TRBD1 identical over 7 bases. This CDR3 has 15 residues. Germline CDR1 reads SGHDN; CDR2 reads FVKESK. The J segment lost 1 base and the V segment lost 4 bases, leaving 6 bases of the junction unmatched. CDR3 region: CASSPDGTANTEAFF. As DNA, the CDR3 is TGTGCCAGCAGCCCCGACGGGACAGCGAACACTGAAGCTTTCTTT.

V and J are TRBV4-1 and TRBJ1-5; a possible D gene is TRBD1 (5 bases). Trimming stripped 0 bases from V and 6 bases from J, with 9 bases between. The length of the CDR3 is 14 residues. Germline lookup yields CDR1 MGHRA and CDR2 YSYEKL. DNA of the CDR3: TGCGCCAGCAGCCAAGACAGGGTCAGTCAGCCCCAGCATTTT. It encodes CASSQDRVSQPQHF.

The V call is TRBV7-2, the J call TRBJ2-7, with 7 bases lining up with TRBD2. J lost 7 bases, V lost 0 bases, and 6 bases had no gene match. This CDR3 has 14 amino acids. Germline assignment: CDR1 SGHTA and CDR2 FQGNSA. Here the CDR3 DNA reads TGTGCCAGCAGCTTAGCTGGCGGGAGTAAGGAGCAGTACTTC. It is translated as CASSLAGGSKEQYF. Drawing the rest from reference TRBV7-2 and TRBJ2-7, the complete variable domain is GAGVSQSPSNKVTEKGKDVELRCDPISGHTALYWYRQSLGQGLEFLIYFQGNSAPDKSGLPSDRFSAERTGGSVSTLTIQRTQQEDSAVYLCASSLAGGSKEQYFGPGTRLTVT.

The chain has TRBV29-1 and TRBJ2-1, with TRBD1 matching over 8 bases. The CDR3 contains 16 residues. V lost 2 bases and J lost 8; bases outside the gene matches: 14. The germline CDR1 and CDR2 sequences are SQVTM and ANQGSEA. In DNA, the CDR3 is TGCAGCGTTGAAAAGGGACAGGTGTACTTTAAGGATGAGCAGTTCTTC. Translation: CSVEKGQVYFKDEQFF.

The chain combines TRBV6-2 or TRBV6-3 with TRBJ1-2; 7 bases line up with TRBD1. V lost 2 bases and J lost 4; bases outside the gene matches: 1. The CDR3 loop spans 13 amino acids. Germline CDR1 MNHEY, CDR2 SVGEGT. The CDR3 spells CASSYGDSYGYTF. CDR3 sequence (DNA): TGTGCCAGCAGTTACGGGGACAGCTATGGCTACACCTTC.

CDR3 DNA sequence: TGTGCCAGCAGTTATGGGAGACCTAACTATGGCTACACCTTC. It encodes CASSYGRPNYGYTF. The rearrangement links TRBV6-2 or TRBV6-3 to TRBJ1-2; D gene uncertain. Germline V gives CDR1 MNHEY, CDR2 SVGEGT. Trimming removed 3 bases from V and 0 bases from J, with 8 bases in between. The CDR3 length is 14 residues.

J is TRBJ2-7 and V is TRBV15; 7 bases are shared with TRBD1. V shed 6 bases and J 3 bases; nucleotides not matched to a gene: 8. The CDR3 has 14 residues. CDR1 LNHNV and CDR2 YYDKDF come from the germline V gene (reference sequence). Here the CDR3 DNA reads TGTGCCACCAGAAACCGGGACAGCCTCTACGAGCAGTACTTC. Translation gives CATRNRDSLYEQYF.

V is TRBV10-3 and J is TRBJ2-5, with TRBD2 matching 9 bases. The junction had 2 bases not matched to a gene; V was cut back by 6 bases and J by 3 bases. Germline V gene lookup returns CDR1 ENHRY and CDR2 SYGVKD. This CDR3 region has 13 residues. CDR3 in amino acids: CAIRRLAEETQYF. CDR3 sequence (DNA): TGTGCCATCAGACGACTAGCGGAAGAGACCCAGTACTTC.

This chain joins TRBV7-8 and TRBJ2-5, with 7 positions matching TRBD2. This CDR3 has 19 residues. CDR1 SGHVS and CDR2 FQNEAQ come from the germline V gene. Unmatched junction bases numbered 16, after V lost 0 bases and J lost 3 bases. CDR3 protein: CASSLARPGLTTPKETQYF. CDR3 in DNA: TGTGCCAGCAGCTTAGCTCGCCCGGGACTAACAACGCCCAAAGAGACCCAGTACTTC.

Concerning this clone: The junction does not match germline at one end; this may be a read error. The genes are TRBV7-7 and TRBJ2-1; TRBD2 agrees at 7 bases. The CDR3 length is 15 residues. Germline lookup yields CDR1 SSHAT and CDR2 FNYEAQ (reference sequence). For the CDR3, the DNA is TGTGCTAGCAGCTTGGGCGGGGGAAGAGGCAATGAGCAGTTCTTC. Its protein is CASSLGGGRGNEQFF.

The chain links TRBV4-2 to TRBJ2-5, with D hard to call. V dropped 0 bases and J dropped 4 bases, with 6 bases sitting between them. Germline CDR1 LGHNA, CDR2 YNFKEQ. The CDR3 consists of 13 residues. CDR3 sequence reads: CASSQDNRETQYF. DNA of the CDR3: TGTGCCAGCAGCCAAGATAATCGAGAGACCCAGTACTTC.

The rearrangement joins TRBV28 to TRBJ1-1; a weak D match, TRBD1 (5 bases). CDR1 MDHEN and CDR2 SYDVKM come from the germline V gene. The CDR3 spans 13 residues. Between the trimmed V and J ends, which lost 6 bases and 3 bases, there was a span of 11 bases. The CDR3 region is CASSLDSYTEAFF. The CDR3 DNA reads TGTGCCAGCAGCCTTGACAGCTACACTGAAGCTTTCTTT.

This CDR3 reads CASDHIQGSGNTEAFF. The CDR3 DNA reads TGTGCCAGCGACCACATTCAGGGGAGCGGGAACACTGAAGCTTTCTTT. This chain joins TRBV19 and TRBJ1-1, with a weak D call TRBD1 (6 bases). Between the trimmed V and J ends, which lost 9 bases and 1 base, there was a span of 21 bases. Germline V gene sequence: CDR1 LNHDA, CDR2 SQIVND (reference sequence). CDR3 size: 16 residues.